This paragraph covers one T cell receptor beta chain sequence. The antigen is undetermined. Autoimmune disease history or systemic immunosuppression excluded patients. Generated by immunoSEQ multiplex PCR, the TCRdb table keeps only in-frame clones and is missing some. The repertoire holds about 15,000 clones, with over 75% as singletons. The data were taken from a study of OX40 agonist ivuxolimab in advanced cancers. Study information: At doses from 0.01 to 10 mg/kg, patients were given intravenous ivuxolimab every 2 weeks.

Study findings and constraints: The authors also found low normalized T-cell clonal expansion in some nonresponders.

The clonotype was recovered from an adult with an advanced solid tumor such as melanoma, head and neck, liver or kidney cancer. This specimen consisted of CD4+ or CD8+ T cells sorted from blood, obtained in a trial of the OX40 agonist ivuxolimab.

DNA of the CDR3: TGTGCCAGCTCACCGCCAGAGGGGCTTGAGCAGTTCTTC. It specifies CASSPPEGLEQFF. V is TRBV18 and J is TRBJ2-1; the D call may be TRBD1 or TRBD2 (5 bases each). Germline assignment: CDR1 KGHSH and CDR2 LQKENI. This CDR3 region has 13 residues. V lost 3 bases and J lost 9, with 12 bases in between. Filled out from reference TRBV18 and TRBJ2-1, the complete variable domain reads NAGVMQNPRHLVRRRGQEARLRCSPMKGHSHVYWYRQLPEEGLKFMVYLQKENIIDESGMPKERFSAEFPKEGPSILRIQQVVRGDSAAYFCASSPPEGLEQFFGPGTRLTVL.